This TCR beta chain was documented in a study of T-cell reconstitution after alpha-beta-depleted transplantation in children. This clonotype was seen at least ten times. The V gene end was trimmed by 2 bases and the J gene end by 2 bases; junction bases not matched to a gene: 4. This CDR3 comprises 16 residues. Germline lookup yields CDR1 MNHEY and CDR2 SVGAGI. TCRbeta library preparation incorporated unique molecular identifiers. TCRdb independently ran MiXCR on the PCR reads; one entry per CDR3 protein. The sample has fewer than 750,000 distinct CDR3 sequences, roughly 23% seen once. The starting material was PBMCs, mostly from graft donor cells, obtained 360 days after TCRalphabeta/CD19-depleted stem cell transplant. The gene calls are TRBV6-5 and TRBJ1-3; 9 nucleotides line up with TRBD1. The sequence was obtained from a boy under three years old who had a stem cell transplant for acute myeloid leukemia, so the T cells may come from the graft donor. The CDR3 sequence is CASSYRRTGAGNTIYF. DNA for the CDR3: TGTGCCAGCAGTTACCGTCGGACAGGGGCTGGAAACACCATATATTTT.